Listed here are 7 T cell receptor beta chains from one sample, sequenced in a study of cytomegalovirus exposure and HLA in healthy donors. In the PCR, 60 Vbeta and 13 Jbeta primers were used. Method: immunoSEQ multiplex PCR; TCRdb's copy keeps in-frame clones and lacks some. There are around 100,000 clones in the sample; 82% occur only once, and around 2.3% lies in the top ten. Sequencing was carried out using PBMCs. These receptors were obtained from a woman between 18 and 30 years old in good health and CMV-seronegative.

The chain uses TRBV2 and TRBJ2-2; possibly TRBD2 for D (6 bases). V shed 5 bases and J shed 6 bases, with 13 bases lying between them. Germline loops: CDR1 SNHLY, CDR2 FYNNEI. The CDR3 runs 14 residues. The CDR3 loop is CASSRRTSSGELFF. As DNA, the CDR3 is TGTGCCAGCAGTCGTCGTACTAGCTCCGGGGAGCTGTTTTTT.

J is TRBJ2-7 and V is TRBV28; 9 nucleotides align to TRBD2. CDR3 length equals 16 residues. The V and J ends lost 3 bases and 0 bases, in that order; junction bases with no gene match: 6. Germline CDR1 reads MDHEN; CDR2 reads SYDVKM. CDR3 amino acids: CASSFVGGRASYEQYF. CDR3 DNA: TGTGCCAGCAGTTTCGTCGGCGGGAGGGCCTCCTACGAGCAGTACTTC.

The V gene is TRBV6-1, the J gene TRBJ2-1; weak D call: TRBD1 (6 bases). Trimming removed 4 bases at V and 9 bases at J, with 10 bases between. Germline CDR1 and CDR2: MNHNS and SASEGT. This CDR3 comprises 12 residues. CDR3: CASSADSGEQFF. The CDR3 nucleotides are TGTGCCAGCAGTGCGGACAGCGGTGAGCAGTTCTTC.

This clone came up once. Other DNA sequences in this specimen translate into the identical CDR3. V is TRBV5-1 and J is TRBJ1-6; D gene ambiguous. Germline V gives CDR1 SGHRS, CDR2 YFSETQ. V was shortened by 0 bases and J by 0 bases, with 4 bases between the two germline ends. This CDR3 comprises 15 residues. The CDR3 coding sequence is TGCGCCAGCAGCTTGGTGAGCTCCTATAATTCACCCCTCCACTTT. It encodes CASSLVSSYNSPLHF. The variable domain in full, with the rest retrieved from reference TRBV5-1 and TRBJ1-6, is KAGVTQTPRYLIKTRGQQVTLSCSPISGHRSVSWYQQTPGQGLQFLFEYFSETQRNKGNFPGRFSGRQFSNSRSEMNVSTLELGDSALYLCASSLVSSYNSPLHFGNGTRLTVT.

The chain uses TRBV28 and TRBJ2-3, with D possibly TRBD2 on 6 matching bases. V was cut by 2 bases and J by 3 bases, with 18 bases left in between. The length of the CDR3 is 17 residues. The germline V gene encodes CDR1 MDHEN and CDR2 SYDVKM. This CDR3 is CASSLIRTTPGTDTQYF. CDR3 sequence (DNA): TGTGCCAGCAGTTTAATTCGGACTACGCCAGGGACAGATACGCAGTATTTT.

The CDR3 region has the DNA TGTGCCAGCAGCTTAGTACGGTCTAGCGGGGGGTACGAGCAGTACTTC. Its translation is CASSLVRSSGGYEQYF. The gene calls are TRBV11-2 and TRBJ2-7; TRBD2 matches at 11 bases. The CDR3 extends over 16 amino acids. The V and J ends lost 1 base and 4 bases, in that order; junction bases with no gene match: 6. The germline gives CDR1 SGHAT, CDR2 FQNNGV. Full variable domain (outside the CDR3, taken from reference TRBV11-2 and TRBJ2-7): EAGVAQSPRYKIIEKRQSVAFWCNPISGHATLYWYQQILGQGPKLLIQFQNNGVVDDSQLPKDRFSAERLKGVDSTLKIQPAKLEDSAVYLCASSLVRSSGGYEQYFGPGTRLTVT.

This sequence joins TRBV27 and TRBJ1-2, with D unresolved. The CDR3 contains 13 residues. Germline V CDR1 and CDR2: MNHEY, SMNVEV (reference sequence). V lost 8 bases and J lost 9, with 19 bases in between. This CDR3 reads CASARRDLRSYTF. The CDR3 DNA reads TGTGCCAGCGCCCGGCGGGATTTGAGAAGCTACACCTTC.